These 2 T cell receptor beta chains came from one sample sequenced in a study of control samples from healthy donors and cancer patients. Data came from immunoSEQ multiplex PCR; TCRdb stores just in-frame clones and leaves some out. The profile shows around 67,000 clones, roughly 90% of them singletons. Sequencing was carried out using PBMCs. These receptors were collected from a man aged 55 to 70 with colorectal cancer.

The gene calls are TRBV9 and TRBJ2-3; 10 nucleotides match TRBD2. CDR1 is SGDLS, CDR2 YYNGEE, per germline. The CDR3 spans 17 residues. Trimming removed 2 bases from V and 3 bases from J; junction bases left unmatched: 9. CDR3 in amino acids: CASSVTSTSGNTDTQYF. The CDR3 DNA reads TGTGCCAGCAGCGTGACGTCCACTAGCGGGAATACAGATACGCAGTATTTT. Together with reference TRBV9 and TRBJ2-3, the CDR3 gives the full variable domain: DSGVTQTPKHLITATGQRVTLRCSPRSGDLSVYWYQQSLDQGLQFLIQYYNGEERAKGNILERFSAQQFPDLHSELNLSSLELGDSALYFCASSVTSTSGNTDTQYFGPGTRLTVL.

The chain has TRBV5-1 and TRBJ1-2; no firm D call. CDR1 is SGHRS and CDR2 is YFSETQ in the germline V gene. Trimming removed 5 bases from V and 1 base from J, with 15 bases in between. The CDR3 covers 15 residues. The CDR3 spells CASSLGVPYNYGYTF. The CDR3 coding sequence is TGCGCCAGCAGTCTCGGCGTCCCCTATAACTATGGCTACACCTTC.